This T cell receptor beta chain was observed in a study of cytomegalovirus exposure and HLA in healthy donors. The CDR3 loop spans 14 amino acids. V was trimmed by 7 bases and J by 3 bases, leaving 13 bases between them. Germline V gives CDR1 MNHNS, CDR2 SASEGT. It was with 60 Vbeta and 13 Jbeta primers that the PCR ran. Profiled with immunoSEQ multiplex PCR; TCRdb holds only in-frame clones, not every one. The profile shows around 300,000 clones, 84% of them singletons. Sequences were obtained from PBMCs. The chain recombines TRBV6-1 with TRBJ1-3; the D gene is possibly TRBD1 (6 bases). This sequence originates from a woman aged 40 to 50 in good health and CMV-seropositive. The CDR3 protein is CASMLTGGGNTIYF. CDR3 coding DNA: TGTGCCAGCATGCTGACAGGAGGTGGAAACACCATATATTTT.